The present TCR beta chain was sequenced within a study of blood T cell repertoires in COVID-19. Study at large: PBMCs, B-cell-depleted T cells, or T cells were the source of the cDNA or gDNA that made up the material.

Per the original methods: Counts of nucleated cells, estimated from reference gene primer amplification, were obtained. Profiled with immunoSEQ multiplex PCR; TCRdb holds only in-frame clones, not every one. V, J and clone size derive from that table, while D and trimming were established from the DNA sequence. This table holds nearly 250,000 clones, around nine tenths found once. CDR3 length: 12 residues. Trimming removed 4 bases from V and 8 bases from J; junction bases left unmatched: 2. The receptor was derived from an older woman who had recovered from COVID-19. The V call is TRBV12-3 or TRBV12-4, the J call TRBJ1-2; the match to TRBD1 covers 9 bases. The sequencing input was peripheral blood. The CDR3 nucleotides are TGTGCCAGCAGTTGGACAGGGGAGGGCTACACCTTC. Residues: CASSWTGEGYTF.